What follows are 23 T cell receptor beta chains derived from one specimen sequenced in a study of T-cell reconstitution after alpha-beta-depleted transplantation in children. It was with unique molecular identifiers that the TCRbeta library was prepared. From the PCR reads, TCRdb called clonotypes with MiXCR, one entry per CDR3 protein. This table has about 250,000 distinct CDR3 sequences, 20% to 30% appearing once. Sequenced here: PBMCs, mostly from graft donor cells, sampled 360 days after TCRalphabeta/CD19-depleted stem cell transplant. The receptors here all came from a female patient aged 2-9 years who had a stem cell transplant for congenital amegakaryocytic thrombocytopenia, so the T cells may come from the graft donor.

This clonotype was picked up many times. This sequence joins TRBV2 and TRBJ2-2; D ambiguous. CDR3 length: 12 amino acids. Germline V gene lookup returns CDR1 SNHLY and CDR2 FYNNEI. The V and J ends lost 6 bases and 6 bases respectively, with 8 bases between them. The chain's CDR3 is CASRETPGELFF. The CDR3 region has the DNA TGTGCCAGCAGAGAAACACCCGGGGAGCTGTTTTTT.

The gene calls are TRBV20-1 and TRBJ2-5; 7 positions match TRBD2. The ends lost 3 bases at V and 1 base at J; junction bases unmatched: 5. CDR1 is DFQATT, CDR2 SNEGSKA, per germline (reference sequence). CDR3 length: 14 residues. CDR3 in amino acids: CSASLGRVQETQYF. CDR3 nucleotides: TGCAGTGCTAGTTTAGGGAGGGTCCAAGAGACCCAGTACTTC.

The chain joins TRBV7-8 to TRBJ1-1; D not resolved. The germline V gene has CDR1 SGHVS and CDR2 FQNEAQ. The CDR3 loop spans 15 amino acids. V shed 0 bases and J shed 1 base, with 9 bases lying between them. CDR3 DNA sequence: TGTGCCAGCAGCTTAGCTGTAGATGGGAACACTGAAGCTTTCTTT. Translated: CASSLAVDGNTEAFF. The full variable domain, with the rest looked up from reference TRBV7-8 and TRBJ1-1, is GAGVSQSPRYKVAKRGQDVALRCDPISGHVSLFWYQQALGQGPEFLTYFQNEAQLDKSGLPSDRFFAERPEGSVSTLKIQRTQQEDSAVYLCASSLAVDGNTEAFFGQGTRLTVV.

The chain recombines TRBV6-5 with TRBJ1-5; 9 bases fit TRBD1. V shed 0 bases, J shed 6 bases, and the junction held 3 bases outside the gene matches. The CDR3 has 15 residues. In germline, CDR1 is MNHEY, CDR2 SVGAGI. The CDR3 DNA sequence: TGTGCCAGCAGTTACTCTGGGGACAGGGCTCAGCCCCAGCATTTT. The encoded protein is CASSYSGDRAQPQHF.

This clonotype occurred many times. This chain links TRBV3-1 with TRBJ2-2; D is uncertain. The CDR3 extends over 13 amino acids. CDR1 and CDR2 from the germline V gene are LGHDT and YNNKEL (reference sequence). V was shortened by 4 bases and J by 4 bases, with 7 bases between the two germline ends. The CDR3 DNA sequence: TGTGCCAGCAGCCTCAGCGTCACCGGGGAGCTGTTTTTT. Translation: CASSLSVTGELFF.

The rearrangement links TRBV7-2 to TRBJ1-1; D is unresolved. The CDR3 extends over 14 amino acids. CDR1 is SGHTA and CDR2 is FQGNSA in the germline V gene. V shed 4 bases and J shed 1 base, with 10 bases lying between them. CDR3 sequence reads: CASSSGRWNTEAFF. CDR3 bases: TGTGCCAGCAGCTCCGGACGGTGGAACACTGAAGCTTTCTTT.

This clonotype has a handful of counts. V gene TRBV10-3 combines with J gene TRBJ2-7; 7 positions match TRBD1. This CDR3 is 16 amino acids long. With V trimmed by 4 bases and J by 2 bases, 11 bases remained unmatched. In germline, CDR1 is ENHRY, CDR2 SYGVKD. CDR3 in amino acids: CAISGFDREPPYEQYF. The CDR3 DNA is TGTGCCATCAGTGGATTCGACAGGGAGCCCCCCTACGAGCAGTACTTC.

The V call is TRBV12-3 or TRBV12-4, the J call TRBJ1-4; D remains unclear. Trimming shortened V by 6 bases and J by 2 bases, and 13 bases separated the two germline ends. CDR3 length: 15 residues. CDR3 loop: CASRAGRVTNEKLFF. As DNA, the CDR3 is TGTGCCAGCAGGGCCGGCCGGGTGACTAATGAAAAACTGTTTTTT.

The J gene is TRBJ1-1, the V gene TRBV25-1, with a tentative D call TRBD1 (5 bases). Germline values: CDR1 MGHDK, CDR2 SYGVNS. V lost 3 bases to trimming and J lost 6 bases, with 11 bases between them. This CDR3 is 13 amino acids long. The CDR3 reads CASSECRESEAFF. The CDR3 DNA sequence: TGTGCCAGCAGTGAGTGCAGGGAGTCTGAAGCTTTCTTT.

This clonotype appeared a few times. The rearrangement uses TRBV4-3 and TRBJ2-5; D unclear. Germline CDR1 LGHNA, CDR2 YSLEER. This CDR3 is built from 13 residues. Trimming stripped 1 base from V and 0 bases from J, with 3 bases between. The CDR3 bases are TGCGCCAGCAGCCAAGGCCACCAAGAGACCCAGTACTTC. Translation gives CASSQGHQETQYF.

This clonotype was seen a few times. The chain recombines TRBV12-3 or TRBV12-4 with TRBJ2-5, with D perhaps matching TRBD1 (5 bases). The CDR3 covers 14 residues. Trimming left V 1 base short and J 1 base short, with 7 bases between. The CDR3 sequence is CASSLGQGQETQYF. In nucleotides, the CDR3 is TGTGCCAGCAGTTTAGGGCAGGGCCAAGAGACCCAGTACTTC.

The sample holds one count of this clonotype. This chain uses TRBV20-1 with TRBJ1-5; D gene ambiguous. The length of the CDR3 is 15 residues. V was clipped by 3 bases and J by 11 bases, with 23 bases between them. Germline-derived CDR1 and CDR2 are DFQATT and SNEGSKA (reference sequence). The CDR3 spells CSARTGLEATRAQHF. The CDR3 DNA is TGCAGTGCTAGGACTGGGTTGGAGGCAACACGGGCCCAGCATTTT.

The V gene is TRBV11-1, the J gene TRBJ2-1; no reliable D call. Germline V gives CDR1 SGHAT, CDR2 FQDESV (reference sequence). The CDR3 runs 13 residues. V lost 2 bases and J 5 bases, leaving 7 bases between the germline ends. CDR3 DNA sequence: TGTGCCAGCAGCTTATACTCAGACAATGAGCAGTTCTTC. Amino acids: CASSLYSDNEQFF.

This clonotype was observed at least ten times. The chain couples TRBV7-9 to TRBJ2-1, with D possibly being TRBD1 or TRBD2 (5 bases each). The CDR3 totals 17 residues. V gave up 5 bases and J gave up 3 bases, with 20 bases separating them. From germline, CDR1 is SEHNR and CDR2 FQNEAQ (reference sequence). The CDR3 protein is CASSPASGATFYNEQFF. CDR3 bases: TGTGCCAGCAGCCCCGCTTCCGGGGCGACCTTCTACAATGAGCAGTTCTTC.

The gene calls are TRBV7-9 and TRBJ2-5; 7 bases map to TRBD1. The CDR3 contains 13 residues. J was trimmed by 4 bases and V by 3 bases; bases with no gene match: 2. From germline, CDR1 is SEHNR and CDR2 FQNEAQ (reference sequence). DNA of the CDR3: TGTGCCAGCAGCTTTGCAGGGGGAGAGACCCAGTACTTC. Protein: CASSFAGGETQYF.

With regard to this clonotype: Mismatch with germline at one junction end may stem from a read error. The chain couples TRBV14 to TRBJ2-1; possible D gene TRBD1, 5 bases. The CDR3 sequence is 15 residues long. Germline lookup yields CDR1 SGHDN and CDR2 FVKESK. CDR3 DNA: TGTGCCAGCATCCAAGACAGTATGCCCTACAATGAGCAGTTCTTC. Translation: CASIQDSMPYNEQFF.

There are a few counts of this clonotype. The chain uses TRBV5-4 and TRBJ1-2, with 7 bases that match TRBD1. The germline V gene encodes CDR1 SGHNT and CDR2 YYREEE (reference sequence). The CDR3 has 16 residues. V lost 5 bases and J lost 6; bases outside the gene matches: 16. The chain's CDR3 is CASSAGGGGDVHGYTF. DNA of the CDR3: TGTGCCAGCAGTGCGGGAGGAGGGGGCGACGTTCATGGCTACACCTTC.

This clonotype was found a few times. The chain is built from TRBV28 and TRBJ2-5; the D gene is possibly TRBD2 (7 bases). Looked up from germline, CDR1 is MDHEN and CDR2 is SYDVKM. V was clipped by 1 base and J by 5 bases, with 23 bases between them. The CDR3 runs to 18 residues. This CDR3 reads CASSLFEPGGPISETQYF. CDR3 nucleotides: TGTGCCAGCAGTTTATTCGAACCCGGGGGGCCGATCTCTGAGACCCAGTACTTC.

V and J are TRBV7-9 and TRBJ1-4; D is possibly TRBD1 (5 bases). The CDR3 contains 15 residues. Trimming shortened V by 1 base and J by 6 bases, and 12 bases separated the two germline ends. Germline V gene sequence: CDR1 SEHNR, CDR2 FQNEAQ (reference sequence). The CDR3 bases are TGTGCCAGCAGCTTAGAAGTGGGACTCTATGAAAAACTGTTTTTT. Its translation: CASSLEVGLYEKLFF.

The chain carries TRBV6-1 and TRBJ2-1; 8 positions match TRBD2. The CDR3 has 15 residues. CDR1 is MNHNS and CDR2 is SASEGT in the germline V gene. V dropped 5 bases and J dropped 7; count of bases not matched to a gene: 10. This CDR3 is CASSPLSGGPNEQFF. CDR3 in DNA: TGTGCCAGCAGTCCTCTTTCGGGGGGGCCGAATGAGCAGTTCTTC.

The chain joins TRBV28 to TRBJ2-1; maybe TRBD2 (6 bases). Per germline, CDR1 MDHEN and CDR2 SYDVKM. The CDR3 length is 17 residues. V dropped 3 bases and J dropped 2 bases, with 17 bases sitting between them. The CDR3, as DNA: TGTGCCAGCAGTTTGATTGTTGAGGACTACCCCTACAATGAGCAGTTCTTC. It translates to CASSLIVEDYPYNEQFF.

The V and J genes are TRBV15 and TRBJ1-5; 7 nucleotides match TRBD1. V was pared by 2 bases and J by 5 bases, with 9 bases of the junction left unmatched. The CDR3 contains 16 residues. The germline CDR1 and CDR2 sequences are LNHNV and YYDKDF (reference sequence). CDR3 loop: CATSRHTGAPYQPQHF. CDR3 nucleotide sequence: TGTGCCACCAGCAGACATACAGGGGCACCTTATCAGCCCCAGCATTTT.

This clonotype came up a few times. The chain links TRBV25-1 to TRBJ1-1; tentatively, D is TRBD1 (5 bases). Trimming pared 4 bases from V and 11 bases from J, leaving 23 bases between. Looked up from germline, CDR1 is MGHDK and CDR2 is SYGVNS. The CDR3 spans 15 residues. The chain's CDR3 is CASSATQVSGEAAFF. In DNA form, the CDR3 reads TGTGCCAGCAGTGCAACCCAAGTGTCGGGGGAGGCCGCTTTCTTT.